This T cell receptor beta chain was recorded in a study of OX40 agonist ivuxolimab in advanced cancers. Study context: In this cohort, patients received ivuxolimab, an agonistic anti-OX40 (CD134) antibody.

Enrollment shut out patients with autoimmune disease history or systemic immunosuppression. This clone was seen only once. No antigen is known for it. Germline V gene data show CDR1 as LGHNA and CDR2 as YSLEER. The CDR3 has 19 residues. The V end lost 0 bases, the J end lost 0 bases, and 18 bases lay between the germline ends. Study-level findings and limits: Clonal expansion by week 6 occurred in CD4+ and CD8+ blood T cells (at 0.1 to 3.0 mg/kg). CD8+ T cells averaged more expanded clones than CD4+.

Sequencing used immunoSEQ multiplex PCR; TCRdb keeps in-frame clones, though not all of them. The sample lists around 74,000 clones; 65% to 90% were seen once. The specimen was CD4+ or CD8+ T cells sorted from blood, collected in a trial of the OX40 agonist ivuxolimab. The rearrangement joins TRBV4-3 to TRBJ1-3, with D possibly matching TRBD1 (5 bases). This sequence originates from an adult with an advanced solid tumor such as melanoma, head and neck, liver or kidney cancer. CDR3 residues: CASSQDLWARDSSGNTIYF. For the CDR3, the DNA is TGCGCCAGCAGCCAAGATCTTTGGGCCAGGGACTCCTCTGGAAACACCATATATTTT.